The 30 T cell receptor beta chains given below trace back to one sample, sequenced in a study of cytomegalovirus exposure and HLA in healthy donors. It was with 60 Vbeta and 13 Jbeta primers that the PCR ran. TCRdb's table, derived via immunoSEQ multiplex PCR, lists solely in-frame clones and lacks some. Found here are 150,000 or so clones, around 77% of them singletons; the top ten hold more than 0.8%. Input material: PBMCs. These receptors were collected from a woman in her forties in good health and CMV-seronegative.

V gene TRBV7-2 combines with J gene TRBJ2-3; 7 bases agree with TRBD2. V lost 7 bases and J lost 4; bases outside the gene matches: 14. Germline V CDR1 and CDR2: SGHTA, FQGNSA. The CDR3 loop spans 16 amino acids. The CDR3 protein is CASTPGGGRVPDTQYF. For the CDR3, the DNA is TGTGCCAGCACCCCCGGTGGGGGGAGGGTGCCAGATACGCAGTATTTT. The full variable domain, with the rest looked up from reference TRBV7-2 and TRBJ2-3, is GAGVSQSPSNKVTEKGKDVELRCDPISGHTALYWYRQSLGQGLEFLIYFQGNSAPDKSGLPSDRFSAERTGGSVSTLTIQRTQQEDSAVYLCASTPGGGRVPDTQYFGPGTRLTVL.

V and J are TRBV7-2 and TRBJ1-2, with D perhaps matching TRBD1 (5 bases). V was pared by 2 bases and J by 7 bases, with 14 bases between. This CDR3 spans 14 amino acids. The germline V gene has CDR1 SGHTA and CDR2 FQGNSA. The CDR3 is CASSLKGGGSGYTF. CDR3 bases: TGTGCCAGCAGCTTAAAGGGCGGGGGGAGTGGCTACACCTTC.

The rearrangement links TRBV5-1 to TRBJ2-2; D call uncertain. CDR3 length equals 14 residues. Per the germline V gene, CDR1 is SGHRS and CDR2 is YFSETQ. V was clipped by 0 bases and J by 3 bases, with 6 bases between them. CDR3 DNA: TGCGCCAGCAGCTTGGCAGAATACACCGGGGAGCTGTTTTTT. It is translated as CASSLAEYTGELFF.

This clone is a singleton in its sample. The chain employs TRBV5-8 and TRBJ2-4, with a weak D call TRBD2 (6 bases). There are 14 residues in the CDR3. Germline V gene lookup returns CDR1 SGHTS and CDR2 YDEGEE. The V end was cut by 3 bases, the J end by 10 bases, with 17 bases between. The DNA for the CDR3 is TGTGCCAGCAGCTCCGGCCGGGGGACGGAAATTCAGTACTTC. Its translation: CASSSGRGTEIQYF.

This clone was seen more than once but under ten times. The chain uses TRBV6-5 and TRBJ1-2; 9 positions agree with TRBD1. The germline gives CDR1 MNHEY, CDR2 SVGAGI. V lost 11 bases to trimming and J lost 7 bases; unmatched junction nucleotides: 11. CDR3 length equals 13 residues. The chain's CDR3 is CAAPGQGFSGYTF. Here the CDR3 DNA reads TGTGCCGCCCCGGGACAGGGCTTCTCTGGCTACACCTTC.

CDR3 bases: TGTGCCAGCAGGGGAGGCAAGGAGACCCAGTACTTC. Encoded protein: CASRGGKETQYF. The chain has TRBV2 and TRBJ2-5; tentative D call: TRBD2 (6 bases). The CDR3 length is 12 residues. V was pared by 6 bases and J by 5 bases, with 10 bases between. Germline loops: CDR1 SNHLY, CDR2 FYNNEI.

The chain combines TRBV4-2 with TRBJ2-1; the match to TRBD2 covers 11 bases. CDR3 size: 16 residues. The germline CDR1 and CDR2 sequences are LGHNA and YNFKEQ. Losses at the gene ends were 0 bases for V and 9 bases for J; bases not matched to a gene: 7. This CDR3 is CASSQERGLAVSEQFF. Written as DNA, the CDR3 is TGTGCCAGCAGCCAAGAAAGGGGACTAGCGGTTAGTGAGCAGTTCTTC.

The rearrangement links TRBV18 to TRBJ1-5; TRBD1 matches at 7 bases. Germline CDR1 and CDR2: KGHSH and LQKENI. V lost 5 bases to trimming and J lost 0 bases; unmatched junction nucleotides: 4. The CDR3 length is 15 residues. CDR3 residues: CASSSQGYSNQPQHF. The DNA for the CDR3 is TGTGCCAGCTCATCACAGGGGTATAGCAATCAGCCCCAGCATTTT.

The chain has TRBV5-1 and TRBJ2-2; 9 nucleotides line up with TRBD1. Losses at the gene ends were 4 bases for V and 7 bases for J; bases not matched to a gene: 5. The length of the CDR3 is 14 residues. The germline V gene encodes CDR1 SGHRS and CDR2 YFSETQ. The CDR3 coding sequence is TGCGCCAGCAGCCCAACAGGGGGCGGCGGGGAGCTGTTTTTT. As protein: CASSPTGGGGELFF.

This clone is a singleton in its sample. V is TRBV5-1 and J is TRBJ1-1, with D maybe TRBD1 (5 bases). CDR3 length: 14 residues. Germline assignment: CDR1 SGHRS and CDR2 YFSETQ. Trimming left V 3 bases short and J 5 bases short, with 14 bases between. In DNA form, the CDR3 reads TGCGCCAGCAGCTCTGCGACAGCCACAACTGAAGCTTTCTTT. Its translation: CASSSATATTEAFF.

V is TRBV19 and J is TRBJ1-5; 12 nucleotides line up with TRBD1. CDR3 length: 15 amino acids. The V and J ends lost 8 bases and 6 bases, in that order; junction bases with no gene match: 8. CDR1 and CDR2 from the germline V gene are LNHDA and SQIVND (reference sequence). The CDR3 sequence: CASQGTGGLGQPQHF. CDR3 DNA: TGTGCCAGTCAAGGGACAGGGGGCTTAGGTCAGCCCCAGCATTTT.

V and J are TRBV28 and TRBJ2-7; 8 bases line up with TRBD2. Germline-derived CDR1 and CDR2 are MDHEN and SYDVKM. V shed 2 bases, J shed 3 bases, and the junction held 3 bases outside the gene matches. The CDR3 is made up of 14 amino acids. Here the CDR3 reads CASSLAGGNYEQYF. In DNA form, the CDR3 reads TGTGCCAGCAGTTTAGCGGGAGGAAACTACGAGCAGTACTTC.

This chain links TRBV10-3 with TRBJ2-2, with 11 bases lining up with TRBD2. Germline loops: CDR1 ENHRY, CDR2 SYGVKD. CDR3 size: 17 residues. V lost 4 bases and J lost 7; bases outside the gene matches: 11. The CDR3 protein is CAISVELAGVGGGELFF. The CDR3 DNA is TGTGCCATCAGTGTAGAACTAGCGGGAGTCGGAGGCGGGGAGCTGTTTTTT.

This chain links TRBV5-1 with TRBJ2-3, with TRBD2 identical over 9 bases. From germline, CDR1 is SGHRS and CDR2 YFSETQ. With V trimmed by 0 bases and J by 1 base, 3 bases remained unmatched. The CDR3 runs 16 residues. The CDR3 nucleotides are TGCGCCAGCAGCTTGGCGCTAGCGGGACGCACAGATACGCAGTATTTT. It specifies CASSLALAGRTDTQYF.

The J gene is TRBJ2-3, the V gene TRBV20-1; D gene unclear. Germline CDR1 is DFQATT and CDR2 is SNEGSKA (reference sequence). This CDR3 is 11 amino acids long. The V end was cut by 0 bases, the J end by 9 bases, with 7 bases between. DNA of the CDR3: TGCAGTGCTAGAGAAGGAGCAACGCAGTATTTT. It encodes CSAREGATQYF.

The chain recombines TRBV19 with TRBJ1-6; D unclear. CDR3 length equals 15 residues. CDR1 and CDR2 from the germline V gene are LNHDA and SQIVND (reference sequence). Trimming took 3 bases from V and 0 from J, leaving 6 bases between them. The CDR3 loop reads CASSMGSSYNSPLHF. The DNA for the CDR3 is TGTGCCAGTAGTATGGGGAGCTCCTATAATTCACCCCTCCACTTT.

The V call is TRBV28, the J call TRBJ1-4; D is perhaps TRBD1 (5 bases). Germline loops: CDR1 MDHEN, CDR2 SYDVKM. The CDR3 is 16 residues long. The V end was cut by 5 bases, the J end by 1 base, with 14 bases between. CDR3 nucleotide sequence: TGTGCCAGCAGTCTGGGGGAGGGTGGAACTAATGAAAAACTGTTTTTT. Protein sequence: CASSLGEGGTNEKLFF.

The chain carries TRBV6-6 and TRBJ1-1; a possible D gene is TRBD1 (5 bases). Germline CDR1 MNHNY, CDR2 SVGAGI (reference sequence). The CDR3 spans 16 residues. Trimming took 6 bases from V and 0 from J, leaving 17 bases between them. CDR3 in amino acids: CASSQGRRPLNTEAFF. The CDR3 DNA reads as TGTGCCAGCAGCCAGGGAAGAAGGCCTTTGAACACTGAAGCTTTCTTT.

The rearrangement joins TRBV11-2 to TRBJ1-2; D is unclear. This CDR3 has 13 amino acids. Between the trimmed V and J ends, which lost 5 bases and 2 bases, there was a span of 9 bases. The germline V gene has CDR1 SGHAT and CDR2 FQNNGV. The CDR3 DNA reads TGTGCCAGCAGCCCACTAATGAACTATGGCTACACCTTC. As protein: CASSPLMNYGYTF.

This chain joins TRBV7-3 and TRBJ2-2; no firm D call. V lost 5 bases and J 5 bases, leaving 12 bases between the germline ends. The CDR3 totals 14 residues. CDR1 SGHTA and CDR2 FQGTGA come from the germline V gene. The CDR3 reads CASSPYPRTGELFF. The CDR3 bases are TGTGCCAGCAGCCCCTACCCTAGGACCGGGGAGCTGTTTTTT.

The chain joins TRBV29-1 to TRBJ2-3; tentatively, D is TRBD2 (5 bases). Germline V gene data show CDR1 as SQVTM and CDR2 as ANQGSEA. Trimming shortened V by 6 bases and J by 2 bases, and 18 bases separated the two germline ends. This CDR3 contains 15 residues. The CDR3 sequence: CSVPLDGGFTDTQYF. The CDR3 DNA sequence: TGCAGCGTGCCTCTGGACGGAGGTTTCACAGATACGCAGTATTTT.

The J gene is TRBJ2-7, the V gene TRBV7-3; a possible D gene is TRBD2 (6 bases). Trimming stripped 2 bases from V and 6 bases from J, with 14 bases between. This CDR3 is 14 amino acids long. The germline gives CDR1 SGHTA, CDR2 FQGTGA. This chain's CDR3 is CASSLSGTFGEQYF. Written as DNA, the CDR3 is TGTGCCAGCAGCTTATCCGGGACTTTCGGCGAGCAGTACTTC.

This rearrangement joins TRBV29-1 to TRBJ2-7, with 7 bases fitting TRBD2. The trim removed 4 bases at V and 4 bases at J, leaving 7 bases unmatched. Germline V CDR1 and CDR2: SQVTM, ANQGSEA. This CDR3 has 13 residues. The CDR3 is CSVVWDYSYEQYF. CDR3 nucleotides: TGCAGCGTTGTTTGGGACTACTCATACGAGCAGTACTTC.

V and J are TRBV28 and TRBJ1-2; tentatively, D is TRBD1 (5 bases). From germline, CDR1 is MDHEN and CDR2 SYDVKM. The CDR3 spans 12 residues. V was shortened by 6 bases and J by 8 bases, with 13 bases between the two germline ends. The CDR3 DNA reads TGTGCCAGCAGCTTGCGGGGCGGGGGCTACACCTTC. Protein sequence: CASSLRGGGYTF.

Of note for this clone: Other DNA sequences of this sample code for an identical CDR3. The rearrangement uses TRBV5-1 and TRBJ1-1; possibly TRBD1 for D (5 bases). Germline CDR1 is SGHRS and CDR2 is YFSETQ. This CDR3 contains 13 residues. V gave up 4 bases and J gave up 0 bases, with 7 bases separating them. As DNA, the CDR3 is TGCGCCAGCAGCCTGACAGTGAACACTGAAGCTTTCTTT. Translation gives CASSLTVNTEAFF.

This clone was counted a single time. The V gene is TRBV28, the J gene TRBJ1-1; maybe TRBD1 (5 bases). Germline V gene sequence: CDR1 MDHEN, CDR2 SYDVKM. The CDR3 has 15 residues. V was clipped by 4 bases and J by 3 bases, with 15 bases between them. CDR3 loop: CASSSQGEQDTEAFF. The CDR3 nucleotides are TGTGCCAGCAGTTCTCAGGGCGAGCAGGACACTGAAGCTTTCTTT.

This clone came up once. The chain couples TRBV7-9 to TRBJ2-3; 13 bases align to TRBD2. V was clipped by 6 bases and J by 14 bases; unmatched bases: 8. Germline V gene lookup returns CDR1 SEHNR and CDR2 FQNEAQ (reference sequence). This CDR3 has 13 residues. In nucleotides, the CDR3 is TGTGCCAGCAGGAGAGTGACTAGCGGGAGGTCGTATTTT. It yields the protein CASRRVTSGRSYF.

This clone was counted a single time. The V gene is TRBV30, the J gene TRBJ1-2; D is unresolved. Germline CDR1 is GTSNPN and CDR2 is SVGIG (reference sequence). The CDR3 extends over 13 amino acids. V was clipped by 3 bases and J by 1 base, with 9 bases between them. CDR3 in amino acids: CAWRSSLNYGYTF. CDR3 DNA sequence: TGTGCCTGGAGATCGTCCCTTAACTATGGCTACACCTTC.

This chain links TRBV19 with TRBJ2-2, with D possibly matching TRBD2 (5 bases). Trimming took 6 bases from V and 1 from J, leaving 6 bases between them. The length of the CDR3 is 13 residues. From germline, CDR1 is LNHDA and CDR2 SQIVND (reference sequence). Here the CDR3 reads CASRRGNTGELFF. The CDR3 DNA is TGTGCCAGTAGACGGGGGAACACCGGGGAGCTGTTTTTT.

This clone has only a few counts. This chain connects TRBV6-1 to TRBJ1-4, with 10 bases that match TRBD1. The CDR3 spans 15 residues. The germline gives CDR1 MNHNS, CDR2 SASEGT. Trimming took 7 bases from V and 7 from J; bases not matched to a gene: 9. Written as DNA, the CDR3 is TGTGCCAGCACCGAAGGGGGACAGGGGTTTGAAAAACTGTTTTTT. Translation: CASTEGGQGFEKLFF.